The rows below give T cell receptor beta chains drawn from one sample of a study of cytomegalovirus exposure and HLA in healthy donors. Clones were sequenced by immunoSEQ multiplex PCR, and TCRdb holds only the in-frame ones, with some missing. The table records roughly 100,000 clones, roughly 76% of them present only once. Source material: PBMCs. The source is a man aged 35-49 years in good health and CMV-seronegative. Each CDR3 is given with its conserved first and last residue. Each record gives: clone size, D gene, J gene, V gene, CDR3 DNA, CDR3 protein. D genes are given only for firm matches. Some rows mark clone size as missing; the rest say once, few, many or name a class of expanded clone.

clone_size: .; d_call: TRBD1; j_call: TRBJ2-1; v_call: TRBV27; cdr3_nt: TGTGCCAGCAGTTTGCCTGGGGACAGGGCTTACAATGAGCAGTTCTTC; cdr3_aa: CASSLPGDRAYNEQFF
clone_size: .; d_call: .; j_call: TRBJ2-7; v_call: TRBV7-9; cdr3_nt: TGTGCCAGCAGCGCTGGGCTGCGGGGGCAGTACTTC; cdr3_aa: CASSAGLRGQYF
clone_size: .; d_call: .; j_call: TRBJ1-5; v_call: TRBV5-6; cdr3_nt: TGTGCCAGCAGCCTAAGGGGCGGGGGTAGCAATCAGCCCCAGCATTTT; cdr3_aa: CASSLRGGGSNQPQHF
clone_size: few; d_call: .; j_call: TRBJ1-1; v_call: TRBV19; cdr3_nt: TGTGCCAGTACCAACGGCGCAGGGGCTAACACTGAAGCTTTCTTT; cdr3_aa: CASTNGAGANTEAFF
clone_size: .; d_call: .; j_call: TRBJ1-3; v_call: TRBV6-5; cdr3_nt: TGTGCCAGCAGTCCCTTTCGGGGTTCTGGAAACACCATATATTTT; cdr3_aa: CASSPFRGSGNTIYF
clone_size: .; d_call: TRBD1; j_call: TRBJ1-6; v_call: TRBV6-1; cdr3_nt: TGTGCCAGCAGTGTATCCGGGACAGGGGTTTATTCACCCCTCCACTTT; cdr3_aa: CASSVSGTGVYSPLHF
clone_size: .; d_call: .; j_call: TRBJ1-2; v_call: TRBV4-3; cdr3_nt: TGCGCCAGCAGCCAAAGAACGGGGGAGACTAACTATGGCTACACCTTC; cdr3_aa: CASSQRTGETNYGYTF
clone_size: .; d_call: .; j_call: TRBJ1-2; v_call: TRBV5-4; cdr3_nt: TGTGCCAGCAGCTGGACTGGAAGCTATGGCTACACCTTC; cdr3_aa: CASSWTGSYGYTF
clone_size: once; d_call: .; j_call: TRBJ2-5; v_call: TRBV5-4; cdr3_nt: TGTGCCAGCAGCCAGCAAGGACAGAGGAAGGAGACCCAGTACTTC; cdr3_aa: CASSQQGQRKETQYF
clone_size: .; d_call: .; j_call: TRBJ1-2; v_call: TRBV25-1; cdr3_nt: TGTGCCAGCAGTGTGGGATCGGGGGGCTACACCTTC; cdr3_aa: CASSVGSGGYTF
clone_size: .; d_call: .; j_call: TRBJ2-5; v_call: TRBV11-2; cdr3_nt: TGTGCCAGCAGCTTTAACACGGAGCAAGAGACCCAGTACTTC; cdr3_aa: CASSFNTEQETQYF
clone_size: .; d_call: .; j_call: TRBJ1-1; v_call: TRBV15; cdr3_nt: TGTGCCACCAGCATAAACGGGAACACTGAAGCTTTCTTT; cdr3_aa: CATSINGNTEAFF
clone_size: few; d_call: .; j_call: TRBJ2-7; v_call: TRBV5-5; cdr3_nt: TGTGCCAGCAGCTTGGAAGGGGGTGGGCTCGAGCAGTACTTC; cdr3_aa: CASSLEGGGLEQYF
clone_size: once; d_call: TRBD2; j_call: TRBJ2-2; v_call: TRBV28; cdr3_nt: TGTGCCAGCAAAACTAGCGGAAGTAACACCGGGGAGCTGTTTTTT; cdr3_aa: CASKTSGSNTGELFF
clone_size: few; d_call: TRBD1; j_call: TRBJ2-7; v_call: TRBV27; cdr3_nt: TGTGCCAGCAGTCATCGCTCACAGGGGTACGAGCAGTACTTC; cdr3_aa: CASSHRSQGYEQYF
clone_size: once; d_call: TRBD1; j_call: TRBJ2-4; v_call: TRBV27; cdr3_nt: TGTGCCAGCAGTCCGGGACAGGGGGCCAAAAACATTCAGTACTTC; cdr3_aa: CASSPGQGAKNIQYF
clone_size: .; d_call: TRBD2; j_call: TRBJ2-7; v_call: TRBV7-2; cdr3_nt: TGTGCCAGCAGCTTAGAAAGACTAGCGGGAGATCAAGGTTCCTACGAGCAGTACTTC; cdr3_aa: CASSLERLAGDQGSYEQYF
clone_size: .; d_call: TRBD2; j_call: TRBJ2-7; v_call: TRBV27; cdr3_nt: TGTGCCAGCAGTTCAACCCCCCCTAGCGGGGGCTACGAGCAGTACTTC; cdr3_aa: CASSSTPPSGGYEQYF
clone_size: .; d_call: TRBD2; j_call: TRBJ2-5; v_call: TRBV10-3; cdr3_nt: TGTGCCATCAGTGAGTCCTCGACTAGCGGGGGGCAAGAGACCCAGTACTTC; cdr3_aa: CAISESSTSGGQETQYF
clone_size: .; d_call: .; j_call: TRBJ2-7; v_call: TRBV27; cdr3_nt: TGTGCCAGCAGCCTGAAGGAGGGCTACGAGCAGTACTTC; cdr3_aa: CASSLKEGYEQYF
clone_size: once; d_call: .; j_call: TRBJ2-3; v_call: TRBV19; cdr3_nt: TGTGCCAGTAGTATGTCAGGACAGTACACAGATACGCAGTATTTT; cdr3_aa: CASSMSGQYTDTQYF
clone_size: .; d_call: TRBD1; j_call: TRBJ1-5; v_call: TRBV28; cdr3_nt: TGTGCCAGCACCCTGGGACAGGGGGGGCAGCCCCAGCATTTT; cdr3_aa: CASTLGQGGQPQHF
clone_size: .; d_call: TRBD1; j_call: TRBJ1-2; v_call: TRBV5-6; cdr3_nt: TGTGCCAGCATCAAGTCCCGGGACAGGGGAAAACGGCATGGCTACACCTTC; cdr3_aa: CASIKSRDRGKRHGYTF
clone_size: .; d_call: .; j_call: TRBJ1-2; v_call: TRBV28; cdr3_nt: TGTGCCAGCTTCTCCAACTATGGCTACACCTTC; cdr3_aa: CASFSNYGYTF
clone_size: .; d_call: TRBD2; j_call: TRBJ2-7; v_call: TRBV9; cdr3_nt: TGTGCCAGCAGCGTAGCTCTGCGGGGGGCAAAGTACTTC; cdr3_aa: CASSVALRGAKYF
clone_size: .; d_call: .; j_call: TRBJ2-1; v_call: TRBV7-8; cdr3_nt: TGTGCCAGCAGCTCCGGGGGGCTAGGTAGTTGGAATGAGCAGTTCTTC; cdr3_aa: CASSSGGLGSWNEQFF
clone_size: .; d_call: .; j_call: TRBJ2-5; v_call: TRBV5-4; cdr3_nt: TGTGCCAGCAGCTCACCGGGGGAACAAGAGACCCAGTACTTC; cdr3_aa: CASSSPGEQETQYF
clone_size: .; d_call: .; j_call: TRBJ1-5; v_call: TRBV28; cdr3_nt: TGTGCCAGCAGAAAATTCGGGACACTTAATCAGCCCCAGCATTTT; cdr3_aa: CASRKFGTLNQPQHF
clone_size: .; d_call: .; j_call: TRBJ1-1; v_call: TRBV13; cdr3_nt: TGTGCCAGCAGCTTATGGCAGTTGAGGCCTGAAGCTTTCTTT; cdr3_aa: CASSLWQLRPEAFF
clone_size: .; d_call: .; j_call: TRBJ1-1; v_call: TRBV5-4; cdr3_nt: TGTGCCAGCAGCTTTCTTTCAGGGAACCCCTGGAGCATGAACACTGAAGCTTTCTTT; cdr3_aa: CASSFLSGNPWSMNTEAFF
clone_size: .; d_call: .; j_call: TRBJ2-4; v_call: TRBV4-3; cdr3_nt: TGCGCCAGCAGCCAACCAGACCTAGGAAACATTCAGTACTTC; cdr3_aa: CASSQPDLGNIQYF
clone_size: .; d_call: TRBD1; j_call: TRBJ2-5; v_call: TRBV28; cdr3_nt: TGTGCCAGCAGTCCGAAGTCCAGGGGGTCGTACCAAGAGACCCAGTACTTC; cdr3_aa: CASSPKSRGSYQETQYF
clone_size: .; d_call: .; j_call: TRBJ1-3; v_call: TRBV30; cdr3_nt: TGTGCCTGGAGCCTGCCGGGGTCTTCAGGAAACACCATATATTTT; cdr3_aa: CAWSLPGSSGNTIYF
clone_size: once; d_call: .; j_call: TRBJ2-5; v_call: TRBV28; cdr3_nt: TGTGCCAGCAGTTTGGGGGGGGCCTGGACCCAGTACTTC; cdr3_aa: CASSLGGAWTQYF
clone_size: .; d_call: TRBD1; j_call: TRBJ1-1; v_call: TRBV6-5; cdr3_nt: TGTGCCAGCAGTTACACAGGGGGGAACACTGAAGCTTTCTTT; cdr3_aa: CASSYTGGNTEAFF
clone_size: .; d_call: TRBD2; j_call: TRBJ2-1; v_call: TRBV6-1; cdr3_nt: TGTGCCAGCAGTGAAGATATTCGCAGACTAGCGGGAGCCAACTCCTACAATGAGCAGTTCTTC; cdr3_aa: CASSEDIRRLAGANSYNEQFF
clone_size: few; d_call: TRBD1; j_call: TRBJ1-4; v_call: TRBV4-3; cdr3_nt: TGCGCCAGCAGCCAAGATGGGACAGGGTACGAAAAACTGTTTTTT; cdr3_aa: CASSQDGTGYEKLFF
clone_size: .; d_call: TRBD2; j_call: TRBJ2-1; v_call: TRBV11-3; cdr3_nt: TGTGCCAGCAGCCCTATAACTAGCGGGGGGCAGCTGTTCTTC; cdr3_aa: CASSPITSGGQLFF
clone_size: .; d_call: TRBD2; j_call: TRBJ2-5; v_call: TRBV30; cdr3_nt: TGTGCCTGGGGGACCGGGACTAGCGGCGGGTTGGGGACCCAGTACTTC; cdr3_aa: CAWGTGTSGGLGTQYF
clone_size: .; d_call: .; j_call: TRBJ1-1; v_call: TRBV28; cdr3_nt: TGTGCCAGCAAAATCAGGAGGGCTGAAGCTTTCTTT; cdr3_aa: CASKIRRAEAFF
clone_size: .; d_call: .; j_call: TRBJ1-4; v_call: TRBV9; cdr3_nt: TGTGCCAGCAGCCCGCGGGGGACGCACAAGACTAATGAAAAACTGTTTTTT; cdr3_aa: CASSPRGTHKTNEKLFF
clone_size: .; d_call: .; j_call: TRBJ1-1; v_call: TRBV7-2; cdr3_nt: TGTGCCAGCAGCTTATATACAGGGACTGAAGCTTTCTTT; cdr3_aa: CASSLYTGTEAFF